The 16 T cell receptor beta chains below were found in one sample sequenced in a study of long-term antiretroviral therapy in people with HIV. immunoSEQ v3.0 was run at survey level. Here immunoSEQ multiplex PCR was the method, and the copy in TCRdb shows in-frame clones only, minus some. This sample yields some 40,000 clones, of which about 86% are seen a single time; less than 4.5% belongs to the top ten. The sample in question was unsorted PBMCs, obtained 1.2 years after starting antiretroviral therapy. These receptors originate from a woman in her fifties or sixties with HIV.

The chain combines TRBV2 with TRBJ2-2; the match to TRBD2 covers 9 bases. Germline V gives CDR1 SNHLY, CDR2 FYNNEI. This CDR3 has 15 amino acids. J was trimmed by 5 bases and V by 5 bases; bases with no gene match: 6. The CDR3 spells CASSLAGGRTGELFF. CDR3 sequence (DNA): TGTGCCAGCAGTCTGGCGGGGGGGCGAACCGGGGAGCTGTTTTTT. The full variable domain, rest sourced from reference TRBV2 and TRBJ2-2, is EPEVTQTPSHQVTQMGQEVILRCVPISNHLYFYWYRQILGQKVEFLVSFYNNEISEKSEIFDDQFSVERPDGSNFTLKIRSTKLEDSAMYFCASSLAGGRTGELFFGEGSRLTVL.

CDR3 protein: CASSLEVGAADLAKNIQYF. The CDR3 coding sequence is TGTGCCAGTAGCCTGGAGGTTGGAGCAGCGGACCTAGCCAAAAACATTCAGTACTTC. This chain joins TRBV19 and TRBJ2-4, with D possibly matching TRBD2 (5 bases). The CDR3 sequence is 19 residues long. Germline CDR1 is LNHDA and CDR2 is SQIVND (reference sequence). Trimming shortened V by 6 bases and J by 0 bases, and 24 bases separated the two germline ends.

V is TRBV14 and J is TRBJ2-7; TRBD2 is a possible D gene (6 bases). This CDR3 has 14 residues. V was cut by 1 base and J by 1 base, with 8 bases left in between. CDR1 and CDR2 (germline): SGHDN, FVKESK. CDR3 residues: CASSQVAGSYEQYF. DNA of the CDR3: TGTGCCAGCAGCCAAGTGGCGGGGTCCTACGAGCAGTACTTC.

This clone was counted only a few times. The chain has TRBV4-1 and TRBJ1-2; D is uncertain. The ends were cut back, 6 bases at V and 2 bases at J, with 10 bases in the middle. The germline V gene encodes CDR1 MGHRA and CDR2 YSYEKL. The CDR3 sequence is 13 residues long. CDR3 nucleotides: TGCGCCAGCAGTCCGATAAAGAACTATGGCTACACCTTC. This codes for CASSPIKNYGYTF.

The rearrangement joins TRBV11-3 to TRBJ2-3; D not certain. The V and J ends lost 4 bases and 3 bases respectively, with 11 bases between them. The CDR3 runs 14 residues. The germline V gene encodes CDR1 SGHNT and CDR2 YENEEA. CDR3 DNA sequence: TGTGCCAGCAGCTCTAGGGCCTCGACAGATACGCAGTATTTT. This encodes CASSSRASTDTQYF.

CDR3 DNA sequence: TGTGCCAGCAGCTCAAGGGACCCCGCCACACACACAGATACGCAGTATTTT. Its protein product is CASSSRDPATHTDTQYF. This rearrangement joins TRBV7-8 to TRBJ2-3; D assignment may be TRBD1 or TRBD2 (5 bases each). V was pared by 4 bases and J by 2 bases, with 19 bases between. From germline, CDR1 is SGHVS and CDR2 FQNEAQ. This CDR3 has 17 amino acids.

This chain connects TRBV7-6 to TRBJ2-3; the D gene is possibly TRBD2 (6 bases). The CDR3 length is 15 residues. Trimming pared 0 bases from V and 4 bases from J, leaving 11 bases between. Per germline, CDR1 SGHVS and CDR2 FNYEAQ. In DNA form, the CDR3 reads TGTGCCAGCAGCTTAGCGGGGGGAGCGGCAGATACGCAGTATTTT. Amino acids: CASSLAGGAADTQYF.

The chain joins TRBV7-2 to TRBJ2-7; D perhaps matches TRBD1 (6 bases). This CDR3 spans 15 amino acids. CDR1 and CDR2 from the germline V gene are SGHTA and FQGNSA. Between the trimmed V and J ends, which lost 0 bases and 6 bases, there was a span of 15 bases. CDR3 residues: CASSLAAAGVSEQYF. DNA for the CDR3: TGTGCCAGCAGCTTAGCGGCGGCAGGGGTGTCCGAGCAGTACTTC.

This clone was seen a handful of times. The chain couples TRBV5-1 to TRBJ2-7; the D is unclear. From germline, CDR1 is SGHRS and CDR2 YFSETQ. The V end was cut by 1 base, the J end by 4 bases, with 12 bases between. The CDR3 is made up of 14 amino acids. CDR3 protein: CASSLTPEGYEQYF. The DNA for the CDR3 is TGCGCCAGCAGCTTGACCCCAGAAGGATACGAGCAGTACTTC.

V gene TRBV7-8 combines with J gene TRBJ2-1; possibly TRBD1 or TRBD2 for D (5 bases each). CDR3 length: 15 residues. CDR1 and CDR2 (germline): SGHVS, FQNEAQ. The V end was cut by 3 bases, the J end by 7 bases, with 16 bases between. The CDR3 here is CASSLGPQSSNEQFF. CDR3 nucleotides: TGTGCCAGCAGCTTGGGACCTCAAAGTTCGAATGAGCAGTTCTTC.

This chain joins TRBV29-1 and TRBJ2-5; TRBD1 or TRBD2 may be the D gene (7 bases each). The CDR3 is made up of 18 amino acids. Trimming shortened V by 0 bases and J by 3 bases, and 23 bases separated the two germline ends. Germline CDR1 is SQVTM and CDR2 is ANQGSEA. CDR3 in DNA: TGCAGCGTTGAAGATACAGGGGAAGAGCGGGGAGGAGAAGAGACCCAGTACTTC. It codes for CSVEDTGEERGGEETQYF.

The chain employs TRBV6-6 and TRBJ1-1; D unresolved. V lost 2 bases and J lost 6, with 19 bases in between. This CDR3 region has 16 residues. The germline V gene encodes CDR1 MNHNY and CDR2 SVGAGI (reference sequence). The CDR3 nucleotides read TGTGCCAGCAGTTACAGGCCAGCTGATCTGAGCTCTGAAGCTTTCTTT. This gives the protein CASSYRPADLSSEAFF.

In this sample, this clone turned up once. The chain couples TRBV21-1 to TRBJ1-3; the D call TRBD1 from the table was never checked on the DNA. TRBV21-1 is described as a pseudogene. This CDR3 is 16 amino acids long. Written as DNA, the CDR3 is TGTGCCAGCAGCATTAATTTACCGGGACAGGGGGCCACCATATATTTT. Translating gives CASSINLPGQGATIYF.

The chain uses TRBV30 and TRBJ1-2; the D is unclear. This CDR3 is 12 amino acids long. Trimming took off 2 bases at V and 8 bases at J, with 12 bases between the two ends. CDR1 is GTSNPN and CDR2 is SVGIG in the germline V gene (reference sequence). CDR3 protein: CAWSLVGGGYTF. The CDR3, as DNA: TGTGCCTGGAGTTTGGTAGGCGGCGGCTACACCTTC.

This clone has only one observation. The chain uses TRBV15 and TRBJ1-1; 7 nucleotides align to TRBD1. This CDR3 contains 17 residues. Per the germline V gene, CDR1 is LNHNV and CDR2 is YYDKDF (reference sequence). J gave up 2 bases and V 0 bases, and 9 bases lay outside the gene matches. The CDR3 DNA reads TGTGCCACCAGCAGAGATCTGGGACAGAAGGTTAACACTGAAGCTTTCTTT. Protein: CATSRDLGQKVNTEAFF.

The CDR3 DNA sequence: TGTGCCAGCAGCGGACAGCAGGATCAGCCCCAGCATTTT. Amino acid sequence: CASSGQQDQPQHF. The chain is built from TRBV7-8 and TRBJ1-5, with a possible D match to TRBD1 (6 bases). The CDR3 sequence is 13 residues long. Germline V gene sequence: CDR1 SGHVS, CDR2 FQNEAQ. The ends were cut back, 5 bases at V and 5 bases at J, with 10 bases in the middle.